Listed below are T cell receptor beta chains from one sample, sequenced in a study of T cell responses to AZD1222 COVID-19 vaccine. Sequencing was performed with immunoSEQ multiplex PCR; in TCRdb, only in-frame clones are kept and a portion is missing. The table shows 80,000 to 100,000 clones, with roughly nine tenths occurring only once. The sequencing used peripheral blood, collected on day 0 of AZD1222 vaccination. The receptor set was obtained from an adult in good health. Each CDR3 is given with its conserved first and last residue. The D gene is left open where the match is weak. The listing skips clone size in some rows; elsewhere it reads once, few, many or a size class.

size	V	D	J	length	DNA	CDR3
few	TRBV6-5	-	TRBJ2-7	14	TGTGCCAGCAGTCCGATCCTGGGGGCCTACGAGCAGTACTTC	CASSPILGAYEQYF
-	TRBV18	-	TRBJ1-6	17	TGTGCCGGCTCACCACGGGTCCCGAACGCTATAAATTCACCCCTCCACTTT	CAGSPRVPNAINSPLHF
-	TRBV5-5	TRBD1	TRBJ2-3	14	TGTGCCAGCAGCGGGGACAGGGGCACAGATACGCAGTATTTT	CASSGDRGTDTQYF
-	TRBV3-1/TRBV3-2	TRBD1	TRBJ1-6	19	TGTGCCAGCAGCCAAGGGCCCTCGGACAGGGTCGGGGGGAATTCACCCCTCCACTTT	CASSQGPSDRVGGNSPLHF
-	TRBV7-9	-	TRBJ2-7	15	TGTGCCAGCAGCTTGGTGCTAGCTGTACCTAACGAGCAGTACTTC	CASSLVLAVPNEQYF
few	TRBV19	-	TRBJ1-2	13	TGTGCCAGTAGTCGTGGGGAGAACTATGGCTACACCTTC	CASSRGENYGYTF
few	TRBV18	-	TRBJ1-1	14	TGTGCCAGCTCACCAGGACAGCAGAACACTGAAGCTTTCTTT	CASSPGQQNTEAFF
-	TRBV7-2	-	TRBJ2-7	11	TGTGCCAGCAGCCCCCAGGTCGAGCAGTACTTC	CASSPQVEQYF
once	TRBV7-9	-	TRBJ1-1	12	TGTGCCAGCAGCACCGGGCTGGTGGCGGCTTTCTTT	CASSTGLVAAFF
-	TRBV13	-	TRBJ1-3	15	TGTGCCAGCAGCTATGACAGGCTCTCTGGAAACACCATATATTTT	CASSYDRLSGNTIYF
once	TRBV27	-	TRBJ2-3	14	TGTGCCAGCGGTCCGGCAGGCGGGACAGATACGCAGTATTTT	CASGPAGGTDTQYF
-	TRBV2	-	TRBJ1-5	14	TGTGCCAGCAGTCCTCAGGGGTCAAATCAGCCCCAGCATTTT	CASSPQGSNQPQHF
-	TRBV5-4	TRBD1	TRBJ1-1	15	TGTGCCAGCAGCTCGGGGACAGCGATGAACACTGAAGCTTTCTTT	CASSSGTAMNTEAFF
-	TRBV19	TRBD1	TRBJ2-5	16	TGTGCCAGTAGTATCCGCCGGGACAGGGGCCAAGAGACCCAGTACTTC	CASSIRRDRGQETQYF
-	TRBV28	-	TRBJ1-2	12	TGTGCCAGCAGTCTCCTCGCCTATGGCTACACCTTC	CASSLLAYGYTF
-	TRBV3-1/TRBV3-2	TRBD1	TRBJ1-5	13	TGTGCCAGCAGTGCACAGGGGAGGCAGCCCCAGCATTTT	CASSAQGRQPQHF
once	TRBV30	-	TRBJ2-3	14	TGTGCCTGGAGTGTACTAGTAGGCACAGATACGCAGTATTTT	CAWSVLVGTDTQYF
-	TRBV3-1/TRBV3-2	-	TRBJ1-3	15	TGTGCCAGCAGCCAAGATAACGGTTCTGGAAACACCATATATTTT	CASSQDNGSGNTIYF
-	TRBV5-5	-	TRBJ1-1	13	TGTGCCAGCAGTAGGCAGGGAAACACTGAAGCTTTCTTT	CASSRQGNTEAFF
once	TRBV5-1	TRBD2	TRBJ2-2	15	TGCGCCAGCAGCTTGGGTCGAGCGGGGACCGGGGAGCTGTTTTTT	CASSLGRAGTGELFF
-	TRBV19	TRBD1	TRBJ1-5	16	TGTGCCAGTAGTCAACAGGGGGCTTTTTTTGGTCAGCCCCAGCATTTT	CASSQQGAFFGQPQHF
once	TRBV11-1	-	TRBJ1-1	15	TGTGCCAGCAGCGCTAATCGGGGTATGAACACTGAAGCTTTCTTT	CASSANRGMNTEAFF
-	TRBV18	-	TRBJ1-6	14	TGTGCCAGCTCACCCAAAAGGGAGAATTCACCCCTCCACTTT	CASSPKRENSPLHF
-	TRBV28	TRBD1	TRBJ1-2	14	TGTGCCAGCAGTGGGGACAGGGGAAACTATGGCTACACCTTC	CASSGDRGNYGYTF
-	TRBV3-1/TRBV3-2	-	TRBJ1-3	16	TGTGCCAGCAGCCAAGATTGGTCCCCGATCGGAAACACCATATATTTT	CASSQDWSPIGNTIYF
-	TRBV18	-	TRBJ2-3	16	TGTGCCAGCTCAGTACGGGACGACAGATTCACAGATACGCAGTATTTT	CASSVRDDRFTDTQYF
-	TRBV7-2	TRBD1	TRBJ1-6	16	TGTGCCAGCAGTTCCCAGGGGGTGGAATATAATTCACCCCTCCACTTT	CASSSQGVEYNSPLHF
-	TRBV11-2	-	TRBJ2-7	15	TGTGCCAGCAGCTTAGAACCGGTTAGCTCCTACGAGCAGTACTTC	CASSLEPVSSYEQYF
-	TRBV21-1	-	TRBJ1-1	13	TGTGCCAGCAGCAAAGCGCGGAACACTGAAGCTTTCTTT	CASSKARNTEAFF
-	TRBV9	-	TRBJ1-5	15	TGTGCCAGCAGCGTAGGGGGGGGCGCGGTTCAGCCCCAGCATTTT	CASSVGGGAVQPQHF
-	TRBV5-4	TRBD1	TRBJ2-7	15	TGTGCCAGCAGCTTGGAGACAGGGAGCTCCTACGAGCAGTACTTC	CASSLETGSSYEQYF
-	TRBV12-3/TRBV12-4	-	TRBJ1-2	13	TGTGCCAGCAGTCCCACAGTGAACTATGGCTACACCTTC	CASSPTVNYGYTF
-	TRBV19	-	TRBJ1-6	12	TGTGCCAGTAGTATGGTTAATTCACCCCTCCACTTT	CASSMVNSPLHF
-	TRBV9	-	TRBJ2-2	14	TGTGCCAGCAGCGTAGTTGGCAACACCGGGGAGCTGTTTTTT	CASSVVGNTGELFF
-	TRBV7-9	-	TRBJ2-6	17	TGTGCCAGCAGCTTAGATGGGGGCGGCGCTGGGGCCAACGTCCTGACTTTC	CASSLDGGGAGANVLTF
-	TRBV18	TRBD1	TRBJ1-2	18	TGTGCCAGCTCAATTGACAGGGGGCGCATCAGTCTAGGCTATGGCTACACCTTC	CASSIDRGRISLGYGYTF
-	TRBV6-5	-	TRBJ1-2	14	TGTGCCAGCAGTATTACGGGGGGCGTCTATGGCTACACCTTC	CASSITGGVYGYTF
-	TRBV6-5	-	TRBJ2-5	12	TGTGCCAGCAGCCCCAGGCAGAAGACCCAGTACTTC	CASSPRQKTQYF
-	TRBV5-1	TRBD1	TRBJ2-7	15	TGCGCCAGCAGCGTAAGGACAGGGGGGATCTACGAGCAGTACTTC	CASSVRTGGIYEQYF
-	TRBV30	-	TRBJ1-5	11	TGTGCCTGGGGGTTAAATCAGCCCCAGCATTTT	CAWGLNQPQHF
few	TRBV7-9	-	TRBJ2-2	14	TGTGCCAGCAGCTCGGGACACAGCACCGGGGAGCTGTTTTTT	CASSSGHSTGELFF
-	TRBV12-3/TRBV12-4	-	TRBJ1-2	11	TGTGCCAGCACCGGCGTATATGGCTACACCTTC	CASTGVYGYTF
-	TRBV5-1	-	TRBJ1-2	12	TGCGCCAGCAGCTTAGGGGACTATGGCTACACCTTC	CASSLGDYGYTF
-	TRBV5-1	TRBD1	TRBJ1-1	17	TGCGCCAGCAGCTCGGAGACAGGGGCCGTTACGAACACTGAAGCTTTCTTT	CASSSETGAVTNTEAFF
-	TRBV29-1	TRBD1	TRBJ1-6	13	TGCAGCGTAAGGACAGGAACAAATTCACCCCTCCACTTT	CSVRTGTNSPLHF
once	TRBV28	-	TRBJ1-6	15	TGTGCCAGCAGTTTGAGCAGGGATTATAATTCACCCCTCCACTTT	CASSLSRDYNSPLHF
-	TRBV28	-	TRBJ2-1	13	TGTGCCAGCAGCGTGACCTCCTACAATGAGCAGTTCTTC	CASSVTSYNEQFF
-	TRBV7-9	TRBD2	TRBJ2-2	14	TGTGCCAGCGACCGGGGGGGTGTAACCGGGGAGCTGTTTTTT	CASDRGGVTGELFF
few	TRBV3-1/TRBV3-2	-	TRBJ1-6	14	TGTGCCAGCAGCCCCGACGGTCGGAATTCACCCCTCCACTTT	CASSPDGRNSPLHF
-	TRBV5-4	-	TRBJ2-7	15	TGTGCCAGCAGCTTGGCCAGGCAGGATAAGTACGAGCAGTACTTC	CASSLARQDKYEQYF
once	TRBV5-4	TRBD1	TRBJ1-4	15	TGTGCCAGCAGCTCAACCGGGACAGGGCATGAAAAACTGTTTTTT	CASSSTGTGHEKLFF
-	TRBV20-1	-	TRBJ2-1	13	TGCAGTGCTAGTTCCCGCTCAAGAGGTGAGCAGTTCTTC	CSASSRSRGEQFF
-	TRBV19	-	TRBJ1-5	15	TGTGCCAGTAGTACCACCTGGAGTAACCGACAGCCCCAGCATTTT	CASSTTWSNRQPQHF
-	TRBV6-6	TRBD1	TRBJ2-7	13	TGTGTTTCCGGGACAGGGGTTACAGGCGAGCAGTACTTC	CVSGTGVTGEQYF
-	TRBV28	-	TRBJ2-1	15	TGTGCCAGCAGTTACGGGACGCAGGCAGGCAATGAGCAGTTCTTC	CASSYGTQAGNEQFF
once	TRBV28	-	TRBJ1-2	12	TGTGCCAGCAGCCTAGTCAACTATGGCTACACCTTC	CASSLVNYGYTF
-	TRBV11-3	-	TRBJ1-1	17	TGTGCCAGCAGCTTAGATTCCCGGCAGGGAAATGTGTCTGAAGCTTTCTTT	CASSLDSRQGNVSEAFF
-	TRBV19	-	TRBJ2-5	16	TGTGCCAGTAGTCATACGAACCGGGGCATCCAAGAGACCCAGTACTTC	CASSHTNRGIQETQYF